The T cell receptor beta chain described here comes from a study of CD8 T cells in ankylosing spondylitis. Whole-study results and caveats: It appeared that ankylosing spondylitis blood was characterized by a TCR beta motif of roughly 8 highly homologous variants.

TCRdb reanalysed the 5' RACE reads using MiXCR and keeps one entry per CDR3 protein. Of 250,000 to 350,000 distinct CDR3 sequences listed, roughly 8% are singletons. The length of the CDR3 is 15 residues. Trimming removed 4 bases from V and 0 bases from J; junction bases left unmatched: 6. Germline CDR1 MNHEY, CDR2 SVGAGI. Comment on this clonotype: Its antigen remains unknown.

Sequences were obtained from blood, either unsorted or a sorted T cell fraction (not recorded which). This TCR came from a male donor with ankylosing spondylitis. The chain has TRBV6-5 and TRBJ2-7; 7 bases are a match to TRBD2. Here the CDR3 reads CASSSESGDSYEQYF. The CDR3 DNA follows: TGTGCCAGCAGTTCCGAGAGCGGGGACTCCTACGAGCAGTACTTC.